The rows below give T cell receptor beta chains drawn from one sample of a study of beta chain features in type 1 diabetes. Profiled with immunoSEQ multiplex PCR; TCRdb holds only in-frame clones, not every one. The sample lists under 300,000 clones; approximately 15% were seen once. What was sequenced was naive CD4+ T cells from blood. These receptors originate from a man in his thirties or forties with type 1 diabetes. Each CDR3 is given with its conserved first and last residue. A D gene is named only where the DNA matches it firmly. Some rows mark clone size as missing; the rest say once, few, many or name a class of expanded clone.

clone size	D gene	CDR3 length	J gene	V gene	CDR3 protein	CDR3 DNA
few	TRBD2	13	TRBJ2-4	TRBV11-2	CASSSLGGGNQYF	TGTGCCAGCAGCTCCCTCGGGGGGGGCAATCAGTACTTC
few	TRBD1	16	TRBJ2-7	TRBV5-1	CASSRLLDRGSYEQYF	TGCGCCAGCAGCAGACTCCTGGACAGGGGCTCCTACGAGCAGTACTTC
few	.	16	TRBJ2-1	TRBV5-1	CASSLAQRSSYNEQFF	TGCGCCAGCAGCTTGGCCCAGCGGAGCTCCTACAATGAGCAGTTCTTC
.	TRBD1	13	TRBJ2-2	TRBV30	CAWRGQLTGELFF	TGTGCCTGGAGGGGACAGCTCACCGGGGAGCTGTTTTTT
few	.	14	TRBJ1-2	TRBV6-5	CASSYAGGDYGYTF	TGTGCCAGCAGTTACGCGGGGGGAGACTATGGCTACACCTTC
.	.	15	TRBJ2-2	TRBV5-1	CASSLAVAEEGELFF	TGCGCCAGCAGCTTGGCGGTCGCGGAGGAGGGGGAGCTGTTTTTT
.	TRBD1	14	TRBJ2-5	TRBV4-2	CASSRPGQQETQYF	TGTGCCAGCAGCCGGCCGGGACAGCAAGAGACCCAGTACTTC
.	TRBD1	19	TRBJ1-2	TRBV4-2	CASSRSVVGQGASHYGYTF	TGTGCCAGCAGCCGCTCTGTAGTGGGACAGGGGGCGTCTCACTATGGCTACACCTTC
few	TRBD1	16	TRBJ1-4	TRBV18	CASSSRAGTGEEKLFF	TGTGCCAGCTCATCAAGAGCCGGGACAGGGGAGGAAAAACTGTTTTTT
few	.	15	TRBJ1-3	TRBV7-9	CASSPSEGTGNTIYF	TGTGCCAGCAGCCCCTCTGAGGGTACAGGAAACACCATATATTTT
few	.	15	TRBJ2-3	TRBV6-4	CASSDHSGLTDTQYF	TGTGCCAGCAGTGACCATAGCGGTCTCACAGATACGCAGTATTTT
few	TRBD2	15	TRBJ2-1	TRBV7-9	CASSGNWGGNNEQFF	TGTGCCAGCAGCGGTAATTGGGGGGGAAACAATGAGCAGTTCTTC
.	.	14	TRBJ2-1	TRBV5-1	CASSLGGDYNEQFF	TGCGCCAGCAGCTTGGGGGGGGACTACAATGAGCAGTTCTTC
few	.	15	TRBJ2-1	TRBV27	CASRTGGNSYNEQFF	TGTGCCAGCAGAACAGGCGGAAACTCCTACAATGAGCAGTTCTTC
.	.	13	TRBJ1-2	TRBV7-8	CASAISTEYGYTF	TGTGCCAGCGCTATCTCCACGGAGTATGGCTACACCTTC
.	.	15	TRBJ1-5	TRBV5-6	CASSLGPGGNQPQHF	TGTGCCAGCAGCCTGGGACCGGGGGGTAATCAGCCCCAGCATTTT
.	TRBD1	14	TRBJ2-7	TRBV5-1	CASSSGGIGYEQYF	TGCGCCAGCAGCTCAGGGGGCATCGGGTACGAGCAGTACTTC
.	.	15	TRBJ1-1	TRBV18	CASSPMTGVNTEAFF	TGTGCCAGCTCACCGATGACAGGTGTGAACACTGAAGCTTTCTTT
.	TRBD2	16	TRBJ2-3	TRBV18	CASSPISGGPTDTQYF	TGTGCCAGCTCACCAATCTCGGGGGGGCCCACAGATACGCAGTATTTT
.	TRBD1	16	TRBJ1-1	TRBV6-6	CASSTHRGTVNTEAFF	TGTGCCAGCAGTACCCACCGCGGGACAGTGAACACTGAAGCTTTCTTT
.	TRBD1	13	TRBJ1-2	TRBV6-1	CASSLTGNYGYTF	TGTGCCAGCAGTCTGACAGGGAACTATGGCTACACCTTC
few	TRBD1	15	TRBJ1-5	TRBV6-6	CASSHGQAQGQPQHF	TGTGCCAGCAGCCACGGACAGGCTCAGGGGCAGCCCCAGCATTTT
few	.	16	TRBJ2-2	TRBV5-1	CASSSTGGPMTGELFF	TGCGCCAGCAGCTCGACTGGGGGCCCCATGACCGGGGAGCTGTTTTTT
.	.	13	TRBJ2-3	TRBV4-1	CASSQIPRDTQYF	TGCGCCAGCAGCCAAATCCCGCGAGATACGCAGTATTTT
.	TRBD1	16	TRBJ2-2	TRBV4-2	CASSNRDRTFPGELFF	TGTGCCAGCAGCAACCGGGACAGAACCTTCCCCGGGGAGCTGTTTTTT
.	TRBD1	13	TRBJ1-1	TRBV19	CASSLRQGGEAFF	TGTGCCAGTAGTTTACGACAGGGGGGTGAAGCTTTCTTT
.	TRBD1	15	TRBJ2-2	TRBV5-1	CASSFRQGSTGELFF	TGCGCCAGCAGCTTCCGACAGGGGTCCACCGGGGAGCTGTTTTTT
once	.	12	TRBJ2-1	TRBV5-8	CASSLWENEQFF	TGTGCCAGCAGCTTGTGGGAGAATGAGCAGTTCTTC
.	TRBD1	14	TRBJ1-1	TRBV10-2	CASSNGQGGTEAFF	TGCGCCAGCAGTAATGGACAGGGAGGCACTGAAGCTTTCTTT
few	.	14	TRBJ2-3	TRBV5-4	CASSARLTGDTQYF	TGTGCCAGCAGCGCCCGACTAACAGGGGATACGCAGTATTTT
few	.	13	TRBJ2-7	TRBV6-6	CASSYSSSGEQYF	TGTGCCAGCAGTTACTCTTCGTCGGGCGAGCAGTACTTC
few	TRBD1	17	TRBJ1-5	TRBV15	CATSQVRTGKSNQPQHF	TGTGCCACCAGCCAAGTACGGACAGGAAAAAGCAATCAGCCCCAGCATTTT
.	.	12	TRBJ2-5	TRBV10-3	CAITDGKETQYF	TGTGCCATCACCGACGGGAAAGAGACCCAGTACTTC